These T cell receptor beta chains were read from a single sample in a study of blood T cell repertoires in COVID-19. The method was immunoSEQ multiplex PCR; TCRdb's version includes in-frame clones alone and lacks a portion of them. The repertoire includes 220,000 or so clones, roughly 80% of them detected once, and 20% sits in the top ten. Sequencing used peripheral blood. Receptor source: a young man with active or convalescent COVID-19. Both conserved end residues are trimmed from each CDR3.

>TRBV15
ATSRATQGRRWGRETQY
>TRBV9
ASSVAPGGRTNTGELF
>TRBV5-6
ASSFRGSGANVLT
>TRBV6-2/TRBV6-3
ASSLPTGRGNQPQH
>TRBV5-5
ASSLLRQGAPTEAF
>TRBV29-1
SMSLANYGYT
>TRBV3-1/TRBV3-2
ASRGVFHLYGYT
>TRBV12-1
ASSPRPGGADGNTIY
>TRBV12-3/TRBV12-4
ASSLRDSGYT
>TRBV2
ASRGPQGPNYGYT
>TRBV5-4
ASSLPGSRETQY
>TRBV12-3/TRBV12-4
ASTRGRGYT
>TRBV28
ASSPAGTAYEQY
>TRBV4-2
ASSQDLQGGYYNEQF
>TRBV3-1/TRBV3-2
ASSPFSSAGGDEQF
>TRBV2
ASAEGPWGTQY
>TRBV7-9
ASSANSYEQY
>TRBV4-1
ASSPTQQGRNSPLH
>TRBV19
ASSPRISGEQF
>TRBV7-9
ASSLTGTTEAF
>TRBV7-8
ASRSTGGASTGELF
>TRBV18
ASSDWTGGYT
>TRBV27
ASRTGQGDQPQH
>TRBV3-1/TRBV3-2
ASSQLQSNQPQH
>TRBV5-1
ASSPPSSGGDTQY
>TRBV19
ASSNGVRGLYNEQF
>TRBV7-9
ASEDTRMKAYGYT
>TRBV9
ASSVGILAGGRETQY
>TRBV2
ATHRDRDQETQY
>TRBV7-2
ASSPPRLAGFGELF
>TRBV30
AWSVREGVRRNSPLH
>TRBV6-6
ASSYSGDRGGNEQF
>TRBV19
ASSPGNTEAF
>TRBV4-2
ASSLSGTEAF
>TRBV11-3
ARTSSGGAQSEQF
>TRBV7-9
ATDPWGASTDTQY
>TRBV7-9
AIQITGELF
>TRBV9
ASSVEQNYGYT
>TRBV11-2
ASSLDGSATDTQY
>TRBV18
ASSPLQAPGTDTQY
>TRBV25-1
ASQGGAVNSPLH
>TRBV14
ASSLAGAAETQY
>TRBV2
ASPGLASSSYNEQF
>TRBV18
ASSPQPGQGGSPLH
>TRBV3-1/TRBV3-2
ASSQLNTEAF
>TRBV7-2
ASSRGQGSNQPQH
>TRBV5-6
ASSLGTGHEKLF
>TRBV13
ASSLGRGSQPQH